These 23 T cell receptor beta chains share one sample of origin, sequenced in a study of CD8 T cells in Susac syndrome. Random hexamers were used to reverse transcribe the RNA input (0.5 to 1 ug). TCRdb independently ran MiXCR on the immunoSEQ multiplex PCR reads; one entry per CDR3 protein. The repertoire has 400,000 to 550,000 distinct CDR3 sequences, around 83% of them found once; the top ten carry approximately 0.12%. The sequencing sample was made of CD8+ T cells from PBMCs. All receptors come from a human donor with multiple sclerosis.

The rearrangement links TRBV2 to TRBJ2-3; either TRBD1 or TRBD2 may fit D (5 bases each). The CDR3 is 14 residues long. Trimming removed 1 base at V and 2 bases at J, with 7 bases between. Germline V gives CDR1 SNHLY, CDR2 FYNNEI. The CDR3 DNA follows: TGTGCCAGCAGTGAAGGAGGGGACACAGATACGCAGTATTTT. Its translation is CASSEGGDTDTQYF.

V usage is TRBV27 and J usage is TRBJ2-3; D not resolved. Germline V gene lookup returns CDR1 MNHEY and CDR2 SMNVEV (reference sequence). This CDR3 spans 10 amino acids. Trimming stripped 5 bases from V and 11 bases from J, with 8 bases between. CDR3 bases: TGTGCCAGCAGTCTCCCCCAGCAGTATTTT. Translation gives CASSLPQQYF.

V and J are TRBV19 and TRBJ2-1; 8 nucleotides agree with TRBD2. Germline-derived CDR1 and CDR2 are LNHDA and SQIVND (reference sequence). The J segment lost 0 bases and the V segment lost 7 bases, leaving 5 bases of the junction unmatched. The CDR3 covers 15 residues. Written as DNA, the CDR3 is TGTGCCAGTACCGCGGGGGGAACCTCCTACAATGAGCAGTTCTTC. It is translated as CASTAGGTSYNEQFF.

This chain connects TRBV20-1 to TRBJ2-1, with D tentatively TRBD1 (5 bases). CDR1 and CDR2 (germline): DFQATT, SNEGSKA (reference sequence). The CDR3 totals 13 residues. Trimming cost V 4 bases and J 6 bases, with 13 bases left between them. CDR3 in DNA: TGCAGTGCTAACCCGATAGGGGTCAATGAGCAGTTCTTC. This gives the protein CSANPIGVNEQFF.

The CDR3 region is CASVFLATEEQFF. The CDR3 bases are TGTGCCAGCGTTTTCCTAGCGACAGAAGAGCAGTTCTTC. The chain carries TRBV27 and TRBJ2-1, with D possibly TRBD2 on 6 matching bases. Germline V gene data show CDR1 as MNHEY and CDR2 as SMNVEV (reference sequence). With 8 bases removed from V and 10 bases from J, the gap between germline ends came to 18 bases. CDR3 size: 13 residues.

The chain has TRBV20-1 and TRBJ2-1; D possibly corresponds to TRBD2 (7 bases). CDR3 size: 15 residues. The V end was cut by 6 bases, the J end by 3 bases, with 18 bases between. Germline CDR1 and CDR2: DFQATT and SNEGSKA (reference sequence). The DNA of the CDR3 is TGCAGTGCCCAGTACCCCGGGGGGCTCTACAATGAGCAGTTCTTC. As protein: CSAQYPGGLYNEQFF.

The chain links TRBV19 to TRBJ1-2; D might be TRBD1 (5 bases). The CDR3 is made up of 13 amino acids. Trimming took 5 bases from V and 2 from J, leaving 9 bases between them. CDR1 and CDR2 (germline): LNHDA, SQIVND (reference sequence). CDR3 coding DNA: TGTGCCAGTAGTCTTGGGGCAAACTATGGCTACACCTTC. Its protein is CASSLGANYGYTF.

The gene calls are TRBV4-1 and TRBJ2-3; 7 positions agree with TRBD1. The CDR3 is 17 residues long. Germline values: CDR1 MGHRA, CDR2 YSYEKL. V gave up 3 bases and J gave up 1 base; unmatched junction bases: 10. The CDR3 loop is CASSHRTGTDGTDTQYF. The CDR3 coding sequence is TGCGCCAGCAGCCACAGAACCGGGACAGACGGCACAGATACGCAGTATTTT.

This clonotype was counted once. J is TRBJ1-1 and V is TRBV30; 9 bases agree with TRBD1. Germline V CDR1 and CDR2: GTSNPN, SVGIG (reference sequence). The CDR3 length is 14 residues. Germline trimming cut 5 bases from V and 4 bases from J; bases unmatched to any gene: 8. In DNA form, the CDR3 reads TGTGCCTGGCATCCGGGACAGGGCACCACTGAAGCTTTCTTT. Its translation: CAWHPGQGTTEAFF.

The V call is TRBV19, the J call TRBJ2-7, with 8 bases identical to TRBD1. The CDR3 spans 13 residues. The V gene's germline CDR1 is LNHDA and CDR2 SQIVND (reference sequence). V lost 9 bases to trimming and J lost 2 bases; unmatched junction nucleotides: 6. CDR3 DNA: TGTGCCAGGATGGACAGGGTCACCTACGAGCAGTACTTC. Protein: CARMDRVTYEQYF. Based on the CDR3 plus reference TRBV19 and TRBJ2-7, the full variable domain is DGGITQSPKYLFRKEGQNVTLSCEQNLNHDAMYWYRQDPGQGLRLIYYSQIVNDFQKGDIAEGYSVSREKKESFPLTVTSAQKNPTAFYLCARMDRVTYEQYFGPGTRLTVT.

This clonotype was recorded once. The rearrangement uses TRBV12-3 or TRBV12-4 and TRBJ2-2; D unclear. This CDR3 is built from 14 residues. V gave up 3 bases and J gave up 1 base, with 6 bases separating them. The CDR3 region is CASSLWQNTGELFF. For the CDR3, the DNA is TGTGCCAGCAGTTTGTGGCAGAACACCGGGGAGCTGTTTTTT.

CDR3 sequence reads: CASSRPPRDQNQPQHF. The CDR3 DNA is TGTGCCAGTAGTCGCCCCCCAAGGGACCAGAATCAGCCCCAGCATTTT. The chain carries TRBV19 and TRBJ1-5, with D possibly TRBD1 on 5 matching bases. V was pared by 5 bases and J by 4 bases, with 18 bases between. Germline-derived CDR1 and CDR2 are LNHDA and SQIVND (reference sequence). The CDR3 runs to 16 residues.

This clonotype was observed once. V usage is TRBV5-1 and J usage is TRBJ2-5; 9 positions agree with TRBD1. Trimming took 5 bases from V and 4 from J; bases not matched to a gene: 9. Germline CDR1 is SGHRS and CDR2 is YFSETQ. The CDR3 sequence is 15 residues long. Here the CDR3 reads CASSPGQGRRETQYF. The CDR3 DNA sequence: TGCGCCAGCAGTCCGGGACAGGGTAGGCGAGAGACCCAGTACTTC.

V and J are TRBV7-9 and TRBJ1-1; D gene unclear. CDR1 and CDR2 from the germline V gene are SEHNR and FQNEAQ (reference sequence). The CDR3 has 11 amino acids. The V and J ends lost 11 bases and 7 bases respectively, with 14 bases between them. The DNA for the CDR3 is TGTGCCGCAAATCGAGGACGTGAAGCTTTCTTT. This codes for CAANRGREAFF.

The rearrangement links TRBV21-1 to TRBJ2-7; TRBD1, the D gene given by the table, was not confirmed from the DNA. TRBV21-1 is marked as a pseudogene. The CDR3 totals 19 residues. The DNA for the CDR3 is TGTGCCAGCAGTTCAAACGCACGACAGGGCAATATAGAGGAGCGGGGGCAGTACTTC. Translation gives CASSSNARQGNIEERGQYF.

This chain connects TRBV28 to TRBJ2-7, with D perhaps matching TRBD2 (6 bases). V dropped 8 bases and J dropped 3 bases, with 14 bases sitting between them. The germline gives CDR1 MDHEN, CDR2 SYDVKM. The CDR3 totals 13 residues. The CDR3: CASESGGNYEQYF. The CDR3 bases are TGTGCCAGCGAAAGTGGCGGGAACTACGAGCAGTACTTC. The full variable domain, its missing parts supplied by reference TRBV28 and TRBJ2-7, is DVKVTQSSRYLVKRTGEKVFLECVQDMDHENMFWYRQDPGLGLRLIYFSYDVKMKEKGDIPEGYSVSREKKERFSLILESASTNQTSMYLCASESGGNYEQYFGPGTRLTVT.

Only one count was recorded for this clonotype. This rearrangement joins TRBV7-9 to TRBJ2-1; 12 bases match TRBD1. Germline lookup yields CDR1 SEHNR and CDR2 FQNEAQ (reference sequence). V shed 1 base, J shed 8 bases, and the junction held 6 bases outside the gene matches. The CDR3 extends over 16 amino acids. For the CDR3, the DNA is TGTGCCAGCAGCTTAGAAGGGACAGGGGGCAACTATGAGCAGTTCTTC. Its translation: CASSLEGTGGNYEQFF.

The rearrangement uses TRBV6-1 and TRBJ2-1; D is undetermined. V dropped 1 base and J dropped 3 bases, with 10 bases sitting between them. The CDR3 sequence is 15 residues long. Germline values: CDR1 MNHNS, CDR2 SASEGT. CDR3 sequence: CASSEDVSYYNEQFF. The DNA for the CDR3 is TGTGCCAGCAGTGAAGACGTCAGCTACTACAATGAGCAGTTCTTC.

The V gene is TRBV6-2 or TRBV6-3, the J gene TRBJ2-5; TRBD1 agrees at 7 bases. Per germline, CDR1 MNHEY and CDR2 SVGEGT. This CDR3 is 17 amino acids long. V shed 2 bases and J 2 bases; nucleotides not matched to a gene: 11. CDR3 sequence: CASSYPPWKGAQETQYF. Here the CDR3 DNA reads TGTGCCAGCAGTTACCCCCCTTGGAAGGGGGCACAAGAGACCCAGTACTTC.

The chain has TRBV6-5 and TRBJ2-2; D assignment may be TRBD1 or TRBD2 (5 bases each). Germline-derived CDR1 and CDR2 are MNHEY and SVGAGI. This CDR3 comprises 17 residues. V lost 0 bases, J lost 5 bases, and 16 bases lay in between. The CDR3 spells CASSYSIGTPGTGELFF. In DNA, the CDR3 is TGTGCCAGCAGTTACTCTATAGGGACCCCGGGGACCGGGGAGCTGTTTTTT.

This clonotype was picked up one time. CDR3 region: CASSGFNRGSGYGYTF. DNA of the CDR3: TGTGCCAGCAGCGGCTTCAACAGGGGAAGCGGCTATGGCTACACCTTC. This sequence joins TRBV6-1 and TRBJ1-2; 7 positions match TRBD1. Germline V lookup: CDR1 MNHNS, CDR2 SASEGT. V gave up 6 bases and J gave up 4 bases; unmatched junction bases: 14. There are 16 residues in the CDR3.

This rearrangement joins TRBV7-3 to TRBJ2-1; perhaps TRBD2 as D (6 bases). The CDR3 sequence is 16 residues long. The germline V and J ends were trimmed by 0 bases and 4 bases, with 13 bases remaining between them. Germline lookup yields CDR1 SGHTA and CDR2 FQGTGA. The CDR3 here is CASSLTPGLTYNEQFF. The CDR3 bases are TGTGCCAGCAGCTTAACGCCGGGACTCACATACAATGAGCAGTTCTTC.

The chain is built from TRBV5-1 and TRBJ1-1; 11 positions match TRBD1. V lost 4 bases and J lost 6; bases outside the gene matches: 14. In germline, CDR1 is SGHRS, CDR2 YFSETQ. The CDR3 covers 17 residues. In DNA form, the CDR3 reads TGCGCCAGCAGCGAAGGACAGGGGGCCTCGATGTCGCCTGAAGCTTTCTTT. Its protein product is CASSEGQGASMSPEAFF.